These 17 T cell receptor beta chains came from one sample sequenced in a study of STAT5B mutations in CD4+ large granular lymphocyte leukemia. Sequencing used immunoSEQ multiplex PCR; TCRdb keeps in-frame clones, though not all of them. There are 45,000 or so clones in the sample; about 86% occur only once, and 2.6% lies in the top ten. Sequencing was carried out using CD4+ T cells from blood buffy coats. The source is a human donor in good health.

The CDR3 protein is CASSSGGLAGGETQYF. The CDR3, as DNA: TGTGCCAGCAGCTCTGGAGGGTTAGCGGGAGGAGAGACCCAGTACTTC. The rearrangement uses TRBV7-2 and TRBJ2-5; 10 bases match TRBD2. Per the germline V gene, CDR1 is SGHTA and CDR2 is FQGNSA. The CDR3 sequence is 16 residues long. With V trimmed by 4 bases and J by 4 bases, 9 bases remained unmatched.

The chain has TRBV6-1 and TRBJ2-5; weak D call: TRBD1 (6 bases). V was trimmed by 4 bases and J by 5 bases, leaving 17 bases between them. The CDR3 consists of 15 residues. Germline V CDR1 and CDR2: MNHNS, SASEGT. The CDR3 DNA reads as TGTGCCAGCAGTGGCCTAGCACCCAGGGGCGAGACCCAGTACTTC. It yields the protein CASSGLAPRGETQYF.

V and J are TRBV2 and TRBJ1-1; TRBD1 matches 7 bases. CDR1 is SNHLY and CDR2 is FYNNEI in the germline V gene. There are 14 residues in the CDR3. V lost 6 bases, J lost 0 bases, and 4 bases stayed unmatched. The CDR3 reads CASRAGTVNTEAFF. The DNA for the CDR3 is TGTGCCAGCAGAGCCGGGACAGTGAACACTGAAGCTTTCTTT.

CDR3 DNA sequence: TGTGCCAGCAGGATAGGGGGGAGCAATGGCTACACCTTC. Its translation: CASRIGGSNGYTF. The gene calls are TRBV27 and TRBJ1-2, with D perhaps matching TRBD1 (6 bases). This CDR3 region has 13 residues. Trimming stripped 6 bases from V and 6 bases from J, with 14 bases between. Per the germline V gene, CDR1 is MNHEY and CDR2 is SMNVEV (reference sequence).

CDR3 region: CAWSEGTGRNTEAFF. Written as DNA, the CDR3 is TGTGCCTGGAGTGAAGGGACAGGGAGGAACACTGAAGCTTTCTTT. V and J are TRBV30 and TRBJ1-1, with 9 bases fitting TRBD1. Trimming took 1 base from V and 1 from J; bases not matched to a gene: 4. CDR1 and CDR2 (germline): GTSNPN, SVGIG (reference sequence). The CDR3 contains 15 residues.

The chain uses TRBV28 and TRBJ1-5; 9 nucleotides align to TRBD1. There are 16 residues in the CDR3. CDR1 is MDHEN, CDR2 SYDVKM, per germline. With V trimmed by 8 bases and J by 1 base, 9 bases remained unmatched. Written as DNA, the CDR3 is TGTGCCAGCGGATCCTCGACAGGGGGAAGCAATCAGCCCCAGCATTTT. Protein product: CASGSSTGGSNQPQHF. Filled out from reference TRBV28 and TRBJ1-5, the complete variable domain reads DVKVTQSSRYLVKRTGEKVFLECVQDMDHENMFWYRQDPGLGLRLIYFSYDVKMKEKGDIPEGYSVSREKKERFSLILESASTNQTSMYLCASGSSTGGSNQPQHFGDGTRLSIL.

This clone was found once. Here the CDR3 DNA reads TGTGCCAGTAGTAAGGTGGACACTGAAGCTTTCTTT. As protein: CASSKVDTEAFF. The chain carries TRBV19 and TRBJ1-1; D gene ambiguous. Germline CDR1 reads LNHDA; CDR2 reads SQIVND (reference sequence). V lost 4 bases to trimming and J lost 3 bases, with 6 bases between them. This CDR3 spans 12 amino acids.

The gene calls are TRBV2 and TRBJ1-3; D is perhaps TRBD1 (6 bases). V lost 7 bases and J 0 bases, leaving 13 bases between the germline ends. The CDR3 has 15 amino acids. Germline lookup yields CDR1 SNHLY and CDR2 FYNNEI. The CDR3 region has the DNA TGTGCCAGCACTACGGGACAACTCTCTGGAAACACCATATATTTT. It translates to CASTTGQLSGNTIYF.

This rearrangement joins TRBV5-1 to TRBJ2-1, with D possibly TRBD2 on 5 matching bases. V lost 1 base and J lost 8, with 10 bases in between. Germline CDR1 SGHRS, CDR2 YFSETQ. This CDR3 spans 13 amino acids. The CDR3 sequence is CASSLTSRHEQFF. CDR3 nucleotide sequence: TGCGCCAGCAGCTTGACTAGTAGGCATGAGCAGTTCTTC.

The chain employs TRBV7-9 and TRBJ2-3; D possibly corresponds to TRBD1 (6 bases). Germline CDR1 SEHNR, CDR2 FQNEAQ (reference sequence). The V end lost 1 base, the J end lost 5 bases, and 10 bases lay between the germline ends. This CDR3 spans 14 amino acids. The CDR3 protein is CASSLDRVGDTQYF. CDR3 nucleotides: TGTGCCAGCAGCTTAGACAGGGTAGGAGATACGCAGTATTTT.

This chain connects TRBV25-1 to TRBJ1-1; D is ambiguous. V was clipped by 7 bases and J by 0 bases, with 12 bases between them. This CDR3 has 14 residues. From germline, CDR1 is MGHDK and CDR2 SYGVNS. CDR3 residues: CASTKTFMNTEAFF. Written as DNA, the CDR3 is TGTGCCAGCACTAAAACATTTATGAACACTGAAGCTTTCTTT. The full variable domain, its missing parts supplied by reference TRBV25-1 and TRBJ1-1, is EADIYQTPRYLVIGTGKKITLECSQTMGHDKMYWYQQDPGMELHLIHYSYGVNSTEKGDLSSESTVSRIRTEHFPLTLESARPSHTSQYLCASTKTFMNTEAFFGQGTRLTVV.

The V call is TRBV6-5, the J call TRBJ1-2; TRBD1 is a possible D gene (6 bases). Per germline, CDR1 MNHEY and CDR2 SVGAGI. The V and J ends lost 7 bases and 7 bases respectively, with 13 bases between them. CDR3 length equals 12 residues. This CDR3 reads CASKHREGGYTF. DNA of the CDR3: TGTGCCAGCAAACACAGGGAAGGTGGCTACACCTTC.

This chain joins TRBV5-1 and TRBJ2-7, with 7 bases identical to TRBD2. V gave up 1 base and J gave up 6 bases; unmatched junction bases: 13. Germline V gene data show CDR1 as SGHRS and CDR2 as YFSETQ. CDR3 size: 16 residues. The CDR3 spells CASSLSPWREKVEQYF. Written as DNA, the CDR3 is TGCGCCAGCAGCTTGTCCCCTTGGCGGGAGAAGGTCGAGCAGTACTTC.

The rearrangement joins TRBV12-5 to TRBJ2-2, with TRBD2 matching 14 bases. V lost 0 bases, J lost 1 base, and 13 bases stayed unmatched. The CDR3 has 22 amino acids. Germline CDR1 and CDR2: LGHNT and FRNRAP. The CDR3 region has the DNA TGTGCTAGTGGTTTGGTACCTTCGGGGACTAGCGGGGGAGTCCGGAACACCGGGGAGCTGTTTTTT. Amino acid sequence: CASGLVPSGTSGGVRNTGELFF.

DNA for the CDR3: TGCGCCAGCAGGGGTAATCTAGCGAACCTCACAGATACGCAGTATTTT. It encodes CASRGNLANLTDTQYF. The chain joins TRBV10-2 to TRBJ2-3, with a tentative D call TRBD2 (6 bases). This CDR3 has 16 amino acids. V lost 6 bases and J lost 2, with 18 bases in between. In germline, CDR1 is WSHSY, CDR2 SAAADI.

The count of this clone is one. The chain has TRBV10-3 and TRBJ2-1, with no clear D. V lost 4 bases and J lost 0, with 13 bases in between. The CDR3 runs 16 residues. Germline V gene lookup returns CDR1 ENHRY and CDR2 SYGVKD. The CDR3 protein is CAISGSGQSSYNEQFF. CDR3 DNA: TGTGCCATCAGTGGATCAGGCCAAAGCTCCTACAATGAGCAGTTCTTC.

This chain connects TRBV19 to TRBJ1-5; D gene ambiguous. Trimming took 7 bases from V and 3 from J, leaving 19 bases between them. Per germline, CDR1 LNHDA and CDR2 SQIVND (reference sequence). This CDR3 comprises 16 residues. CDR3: CASTPPVWGNNQPQHF. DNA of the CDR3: TGTGCCAGTACCCCGCCGGTGTGGGGTAACAATCAGCCCCAGCATTTT.